This entry concerns a single TCR beta chain. Its specificity is unknown. Donors likely had unrecorded immune exposures despite being nominally healthy when sampled. The CDR3 runs 16 residues. V shed 2 bases and J 6 bases; nucleotides not matched to a gene: 14. Germline V gene data show CDR1 as SQVTM and CDR2 as ANQGSEA. The data were obtained in a study of cytomegalovirus exposure and HLA in healthy donors. Study conclusions and caveats: Rates of TCR association differed by HLA locus in a later analysis, with DRB1 highest and HLA-C lowest. Later analysis found that TCR beta chains associated with HLA were more clonally expanded than other, equally common chains. The study put roughly 160 TCR beta chains on its list as cytomegalovirus-associated.

Researchers ran the PCR with 60 Vbeta and 13 Jbeta primers. Measured with immunoSEQ multiplex PCR; TCRdb has only the in-frame clones, and not every one. The data show around 93,000 clones, with over 65% seen just once and under 4% held by the top ten. The rearrangement links TRBV29-1 to TRBJ2-7; 9 bases match TRBD1. The receptor was derived from a man aged 50 to 59 in good health and CMV-seronegative. Sequencing used PBMCs. The CDR3 DNA sequence: TGCAGCGTTGAAATAGGAGCGGGACAGGGATCACCCGAGCAGTACTTC. Protein sequence: CSVEIGAGQGSPEQYF.